The next 24 T cell receptor beta chains were all read from a single sample in a study of cytomegalovirus exposure and HLA in healthy donors. The data were produced by immunoSEQ multiplex PCR, yet TCRdb's version contains in-frame clones alone and is incomplete. The sample carries about 220,000 clones, 65% to 85% recorded once. Source material: PBMCs. The source of these receptors is a woman in her thirties in good health and CMV-seropositive.

The gene calls are TRBV7-9 and TRBJ1-2; 10 bases align to TRBD1. The CDR3 spans 15 residues. Germline loops: CDR1 SEHNR, CDR2 FQNEAQ (reference sequence). Trimming took 1 base from V and 6 from J; bases not matched to a gene: 5. In nucleotides, the CDR3 is TGTGCCAGCAGCTTAGGGGACAGGGGAGAGAATGGCTACACCTTC. Its protein is CASSLGDRGENGYTF. Variable domain in full (rest from reference TRBV7-9 and TRBJ1-2): DTGVSQNPRHKITKRGQNVTFRCDPISEHNRLYWYRQTLGQGPEFLTYFQNEAQLEKSRLLSDRFSAERPKGSFSTLEIQRTEQGDSAMYLCASSLGDRGENGYTFGSGTRLTVV.

The chain is built from TRBV11-2 and TRBJ2-1, with D possibly TRBD2 on 5 matching bases. This CDR3 has 15 residues. V was shortened by 2 bases and J by 6 bases, with 14 bases between the two germline ends. Germline CDR1 reads SGHAT; CDR2 reads FQNNGV. DNA of the CDR3: TGTGCCAGCAGCTTATGGGGAGCCGCCCCCAATGAGCAGTTCTTC. The encoded protein is CASSLWGAAPNEQFF.

This clone has just one count. This chain links TRBV7-8 with TRBJ2-7, with 9 bases that match TRBD2. Trimming removed 3 bases from V and 5 bases from J; junction bases left unmatched: 8. The CDR3 has 15 amino acids. The germline CDR1 and CDR2 sequences are SGHVS and FQNEAQ. The CDR3 is CASSFRLAGSHEQYF. CDR3 bases: TGTGCCAGCAGCTTCCGGCTAGCGGGATCCCACGAGCAGTACTTC.

The chain links TRBV2 to TRBJ1-1; the D is unclear. Germline V gene data show CDR1 as SNHLY and CDR2 as FYNNEI. Trimming cost V 6 bases and J 0 bases, with 17 bases left between them. This CDR3 has 16 amino acids. CDR3 region: CASRGNLGRLNTEAFF. The CDR3 DNA sequence: TGTGCCAGCAGGGGGAACTTGGGGAGATTGAACACTGAAGCTTTCTTT.

J is TRBJ2-7 and V is TRBV4-3, with unresolved D. CDR1 and CDR2 (germline): LGHNA, YSLEER. With 0 bases removed from V and 6 bases from J, the gap between germline ends came to 9 bases. The CDR3 covers 13 residues. The CDR3, as DNA: TGCGCCAGCAGCCAAGATCTGGAATCCGAGCAGTACTTC. It yields the protein CASSQDLESEQYF.

CDR3 nucleotides: TGTGCCAGCAGCGTTTCCGGGACCTTGGCAGAGACCCAGTACTTC. Its translation: CASSVSGTLAETQYF. The rearrangement uses TRBV9 and TRBJ2-5; D could derive from TRBD1 or TRBD2 (5 bases each). Per the germline V gene, CDR1 is SGDLS and CDR2 is YYNGEE. There are 15 residues in the CDR3. With 2 bases removed from V and 4 bases from J, the gap between germline ends came to 15 bases.

The rearrangement links TRBV28 to TRBJ1-1, with a tentative D call TRBD1 (5 bases). This CDR3 comprises 15 residues. Germline loops: CDR1 MDHEN, CDR2 SYDVKM. The germline V and J ends were trimmed by 6 bases and 3 bases, with 17 bases remaining between them. CDR3 coding DNA: TGTGCCAGCAGCCAACCGCGGGACGCACACACTGAAGCTTTCTTT. Protein product: CASSQPRDAHTEAFF.

The CDR3 region is CASSPDLGYGYTF. The CDR3 DNA is TGTGCCAGCTCACCCGACCTGGGGTATGGCTACACCTTC. The chain employs TRBV18 and TRBJ1-2; D unresolved. This CDR3 has 13 amino acids. The V end was cut by 3 bases, the J end by 5 bases, with 10 bases between. The germline V gene has CDR1 KGHSH and CDR2 LQKENI.

The chain carries TRBV19 and TRBJ2-3; maybe TRBD2 (5 bases). The CDR3 loop spans 14 amino acids. CDR1 is LNHDA, CDR2 SQIVND, per germline (reference sequence). V lost 9 bases and J lost 3, with 16 bases in between. CDR3 in DNA: TGTGCCAGCTCCCCCGGCGGCGGGACAGATACGCAGTATTTT. This encodes CASSPGGGTDTQYF.

This clone appeared a single time. V gene TRBV4-1 combines with J gene TRBJ2-1; possibly TRBD2 for D (5 bases). Germline lookup yields CDR1 MGHRA and CDR2 YSYEKL. The CDR3 spans 14 residues. V gave up 4 bases and J gave up 8 bases, with 15 bases separating them. CDR3 protein: CASSPRLLDDEQFF. CDR3 nucleotide sequence: TGCGCCAGCAGCCCAAGACTATTAGACGATGAGCAGTTCTTC.

The genes are TRBV18 and TRBJ1-2, with D hard to call. Germline V CDR1 and CDR2: KGHSH, LQKENI. The CDR3 is made up of 15 amino acids. V dropped 2 bases and J dropped 4 bases, with 14 bases sitting between them. The CDR3 DNA reads as TGTGCCAGCTCACCAGGCACTCCAGAAACCTATGGCTACACCTTC. Amino acids: CASSPGTPETYGYTF. The variable domain in full, with the rest retrieved from reference TRBV18 and TRBJ1-2, is NAGVMQNPRHLVRRRGQEARLRCSPMKGHSHVYWYRQLPEEGLKFMVYLQKENIIDESGMPKERFSAEFPKEGPSILRIQQVVRGDSAAYFCASSPGTPETYGYTFGSGTRLTVV.

The genes are TRBV6-1 and TRBJ2-7; D is undetermined. The CDR3 spans 15 residues. Germline V gene lookup returns CDR1 MNHNS and CDR2 SASEGT. V was pared by 6 bases and J by 0 bases, with 15 bases between. Written as DNA, the CDR3 is TGTGCCAGCAGAGACGCCGGGTCACTCTCCTACGAGCAGTACTTC. This sequence encodes CASRDAGSLSYEQYF.

This clone appeared a few times. The chain recombines TRBV18 with TRBJ2-1; unclear D gene. Deletions cut 5 bases from V and 6 bases from J, with 8 bases between. The CDR3 spans 12 residues. The germline V gene has CDR1 KGHSH and CDR2 LQKENI. The CDR3 nucleotides are TGTGCCAGCTCAGATACAGTCAATGAGCAGTTCTTC. It translates to CASSDTVNEQFF. Full variable domain (rest looked up from reference TRBV18 and TRBJ2-1): NAGVMQNPRHLVRRRGQEARLRCSPMKGHSHVYWYRQLPEEGLKFMVYLQKENIIDESGMPKERFSAEFPKEGPSILRIQQVVRGDSAAYFCASSDTVNEQFFGPGTRLTVL.

This clone showed up just once. V gene TRBV5-5 combines with J gene TRBJ2-7; 8 positions match TRBD2. The CDR3 has 15 amino acids. Germline CDR1 is SGHKS and CDR2 is YYEKEE (reference sequence). After removal of 0 bases from V and 1 base from J, the junction contained 3 bases not matched to a gene. The CDR3 nucleotides read TGTGCCAGCAGCTTGGGGACTAGCAGTTCCTACGAGCAGTACTTC. This gives the protein CASSLGTSSSYEQYF.

This clone was seen only a few times. V usage is TRBV29-1 and J usage is TRBJ1-2, with unresolved D. V was shortened by 0 bases and J by 4 bases, with 12 bases between the two germline ends. Germline V gene data show CDR1 as SQVTM and CDR2 as ANQGSEA. This CDR3 region has 14 residues. The CDR3 DNA reads as TGCAGCGTTGAAGACTGGACGGCGATCTATGGCTACACCTTC. The encoded protein is CSVEDWTAIYGYTF.

J is TRBJ2-5 and V is TRBV30, with a possible D match to TRBD1 (5 bases). The CDR3 consists of 12 residues. V was pared by 2 bases and J by 5 bases, with 9 bases between. The V gene's germline CDR1 is GTSNPN and CDR2 SVGIG (reference sequence). CDR3 sequence: CAWSWGKETQYF. The CDR3 DNA follows: TGTGCCTGGAGTTGGGGCAAGGAGACCCAGTACTTC.

The genes are TRBV5-1 and TRBJ2-2; possible D gene TRBD1, 5 bases. The CDR3 is 14 residues long. Trimming pared 2 bases from V and 3 bases from J, leaving 8 bases between. The V gene's germline CDR1 is SGHRS and CDR2 YFSETQ. CDR3 residues: CASSLQVDTGELFF. CDR3 coding DNA: TGCGCCAGCAGCTTACAGGTGGACACCGGGGAGCTGTTTTTT.

This chain joins TRBV5-1 and TRBJ1-5, with TRBD1 matching 10 bases. CDR1 is SGHRS, CDR2 YFSETQ, per germline. CDR3 length: 15 residues. Trimming cost V 4 bases and J 7 bases; bases outside gene matches: 8. The CDR3 is CASSHGTGEGQPQHF. Written as DNA, the CDR3 is TGCGCCAGCAGCCACGGGACAGGGGAGGGGCAGCCCCAGCATTTT.

The rearrangement links TRBV10-1 to TRBJ2-7; 10 bases are a match to TRBD2. The CDR3 loop spans 16 amino acids. Looked up from germline, CDR1 is WNHNN and CDR2 is SYGVQD (reference sequence). Unmatched junction bases numbered 13, after V lost 5 bases and J lost 6 bases. The CDR3 region has the DNA TGCGCCAGCAGTAAGAATGGACTAGCGGCAATCGGCGAGCAGTACTTC. Encoded protein: CASSKNGLAAIGEQYF.

This CDR3 is CASSWTGVGETQYF. CDR3 nucleotide sequence: TGTGCCAGCAGTTGGACGGGGGTTGGGGAGACCCAGTACTTC. The rearrangement links TRBV27 to TRBJ2-5, with D tentatively TRBD2 (6 bases). The CDR3 loop spans 14 amino acids. Germline CDR1 MNHEY, CDR2 SMNVEV (reference sequence). The V end was cut by 4 bases, the J end by 5 bases, with 14 bases between.

This rearrangement joins TRBV29-1 to TRBJ2-5; D perhaps matches TRBD2 (5 bases). This CDR3 has 12 amino acids. Trimming stripped 5 bases from V and 4 bases from J, with 11 bases between. CDR1 and CDR2 (germline): SQVTM, ANQGSEA. The CDR3 DNA follows: TGCAGCGTTCGGGGTTTGGGAGAGACCCAGTACTTC. This gives the protein CSVRGLGETQYF.

The rearrangement joins TRBV5-1 to TRBJ1-1; D is ambiguous. Germline values: CDR1 SGHRS, CDR2 YFSETQ. The CDR3 is 12 amino acids. The V end was cut by 4 bases, the J end by 7 bases, with 11 bases between. CDR3 DNA: TGCGCCAGCAGCGCCGGTGAATATGAAGCTTTCTTT. It is translated as CASSAGEYEAFF.

This rearrangement joins TRBV30 to TRBJ1-1, with D possibly matching TRBD1 (5 bases). Germline assignment: CDR1 GTSNPN and CDR2 SVGIG (reference sequence). V was trimmed by 3 bases and J by 6 bases, leaving 29 bases between them. The CDR3 is 18 amino acids. In DNA, the CDR3 is TGTGCCTGGAGCCATAAGGTCCAGGGATGGGTTCCCCTATCTGAAGCTTTCTTT. Amino acids: CAWSHKVQGWVPLSEAFF.

For this clone: The identical CDR3 is also encoded by other nucleotide sequences in the sample. V is TRBV30 and J is TRBJ1-5, with D unclear. V was shortened by 0 bases and J by 4 bases, with 7 bases between the two germline ends. The CDR3 contains 13 residues. In germline, CDR1 is GTSNPN, CDR2 SVGIG (reference sequence). This CDR3 is CAWSVAGNQPQHF. DNA of the CDR3: TGTGCCTGGAGTGTGGCCGGGAATCAGCCCCAGCATTTT.